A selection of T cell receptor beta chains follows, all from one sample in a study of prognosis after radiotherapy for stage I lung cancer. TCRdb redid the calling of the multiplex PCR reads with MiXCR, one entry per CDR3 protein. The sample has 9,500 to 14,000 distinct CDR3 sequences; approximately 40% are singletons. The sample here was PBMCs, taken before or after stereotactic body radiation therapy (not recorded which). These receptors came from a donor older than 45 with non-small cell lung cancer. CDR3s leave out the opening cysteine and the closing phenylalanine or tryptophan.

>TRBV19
ASSILAGGPTDTQY
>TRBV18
ASSLGTGFYEQY
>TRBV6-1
ASRTGLDTEAF
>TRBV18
ASYLRDRDGYT
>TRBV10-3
ARGRGEGQY
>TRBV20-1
SATGQGSVSPLH
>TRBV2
ASSEAGTAEQY
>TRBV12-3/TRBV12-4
ASSLREGNTIY
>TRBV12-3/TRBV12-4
ASSGVKGEAYNEQF
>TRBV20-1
SAEFLAVKYEQF
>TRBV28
ASSFAGPASYGQY
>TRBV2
ASSDWESYEQY
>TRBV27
ASILDWGEPQH
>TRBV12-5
ASGLVQEGGTQY
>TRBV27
ASSFPGGETQH
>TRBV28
ASSLWGRVGNTIY
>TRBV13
ASSLLSGELF
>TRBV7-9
ASSTGTGSDTQY
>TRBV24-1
ATSRQGFRNEQF
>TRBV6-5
ASSYTRQGKPHTEAF
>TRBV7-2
ASSFSGLNIQY
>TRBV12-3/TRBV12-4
AINYPTGTGGVNEKLF
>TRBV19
ASSPTRRASTDTQY
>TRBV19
ASDSSGRDEQF
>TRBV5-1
ASSHTSGRYRYEQY
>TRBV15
ATSSLRTSSYEQY
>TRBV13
ASSLRQGDDEQY
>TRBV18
ASSPPGITDTQY
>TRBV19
ASSIGGSTGELF
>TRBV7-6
ASSFLGTSGGWDTQY
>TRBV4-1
ASSQDKADVLLDTQY
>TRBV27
ASRHGTGRNQPQH
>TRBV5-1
ASSLLETQY
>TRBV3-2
ASSQAASGRILQGEQY
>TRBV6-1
ASSPSVVGYEQY
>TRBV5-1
ASSLVAERGEAF
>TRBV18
ASSPPQAANTGELF
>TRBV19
ASTLRGSSSPLH
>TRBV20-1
SATTQGNYGYT
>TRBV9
ASSNVQQGAGVFWNEQF
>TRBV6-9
ASSFLPGTVTYSEQF
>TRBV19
ASSSGRASYTEAF
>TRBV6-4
TSSDLAEGYNGQF
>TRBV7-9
ASSRTTTGDTDTQY